These 29 T cell receptor beta chains were sequenced from one sample in a study of type 1 and type 2 diabetes patients. Genomic DNA was the PCR template. Amplification of the beta chain CDR3 used 30 forward and 13 reverse multiplex primers. MiXCR was run by TCRdb on the multiplex PCR reads, yielding one entry per CDR3 protein. The sample holds 250,000 or so distinct CDR3 sequences; around 47% are singletons and the top ten take about an eighth. Sequencing used peripheral blood mononuclear cells (PBMCs). The receptor set was obtained from a young man with type 2 diabetes.

The V call is TRBV2, the J call TRBJ2-1, with 10 bases fitting TRBD2. The CDR3 extends over 15 amino acids. V was clipped by 10 bases and J by 6 bases; unmatched bases: 12. In germline, CDR1 is SNHLY, CDR2 FYNNEI. The CDR3 nucleotides read TGTGCCACGGGACTAGCGCCAGGAACCCCCAATGAGCAGTTCTTC. Protein sequence: CATGLAPGTPNEQFF.

This clonotype was seen just once. This sequence joins TRBV10-1 and TRBJ2-7, with 8 bases matching TRBD2. This CDR3 has 16 residues. The V gene's germline CDR1 is WNHNN and CDR2 SYGVQD (reference sequence). After removal of 4 bases from V and 0 bases from J, the junction contained 8 bases not matched to a gene. CDR3 DNA sequence: TGCGCCAGCAGTGGACTAGCGACAGCTAACTCCTACGAGCAGTACTTC. This gives the protein CASSGLATANSYEQYF.

This chain connects TRBV18 to TRBJ1-1; D may be TRBD1 (6 bases). The germline CDR1 and CDR2 sequences are KGHSH and LQKENI. Trimming took 3 bases from V and 1 from J, leaving 15 bases between them. This CDR3 has 16 residues. The CDR3 DNA reads TGTGCCAGCTCACCGAGGACAGCCGGAGGGAACACTGAAGCTTTCTTT. It translates to CASSPRTAGGNTEAFF.

V and J are TRBV12-3 or TRBV12-4 and TRBJ2-7, with 10 bases matching TRBD1. This CDR3 is built from 14 residues. Germline trimming cut 7 bases from V and 3 bases from J; bases unmatched to any gene: 6. The CDR3 here is CASKIRDRGYEQYF. The DNA of the CDR3 is TGTGCCAGCAAGATCCGGGACAGGGGCTACGAGCAGTACTTC.

The table lists this clonotype with a few counts. The chain employs TRBV9 and TRBJ2-1, with no clear D. The CDR3 runs to 12 residues. Germline assignment: CDR1 SGDLS and CDR2 YYNGEE. Deletions cut 3 bases from V and 8 bases from J, with 9 bases between. The CDR3 sequence is CASSASSDEQFF. The CDR3 nucleotides are TGTGCCAGCAGCGCCTCCTCGGATGAGCAGTTCTTC.

This clonotype showed up just a few times. DNA for the CDR3: TGTGCCAGAAGACACGAGAACACCGGGGAGCTGTTTTTT. Its protein is CARRHENTGELFF. The gene calls are TRBV2 and TRBJ2-2; D uncertain. CDR1 and CDR2 from the germline V gene are SNHLY and FYNNEI. Trimming shortened V by 9 bases and J by 1 base, and 9 bases separated the two germline ends. This CDR3 is 13 amino acids long.

This clonotype has ten or more counts. This chain uses TRBV30 with TRBJ1-2, with D tentatively TRBD1 (5 bases). Germline-derived CDR1 and CDR2 are GTSNPN and SVGIG (reference sequence). This CDR3 has 14 amino acids. V was cut by 3 bases and J by 2 bases, with 13 bases left in between. Here the CDR3 DNA reads TGTGCCTGGAGGGCGCGGGACGGCAACTATGGCTACACCTTC. Translating gives CAWRARDGNYGYTF.

This clonotype was counted a few times. The chain joins TRBV30 to TRBJ2-2; TRBD1 matches 8 bases. The J segment lost 0 bases and the V segment lost 5 bases, leaving 14 bases of the junction unmatched. The CDR3 extends over 18 amino acids. CDR1 and CDR2 from the germline V gene are GTSNPN and SVGIG (reference sequence). The CDR3 sequence is CAWRRTGMGLANTGELFF. CDR3 coding DNA: TGTGCCTGGCGACGGACAGGGATGGGCCTAGCGAACACCGGGGAGCTGTTTTTT.

This clonotype was counted only a few times. The chain links TRBV2 to TRBJ2-1; D is unresolved. The CDR3 loop spans 11 amino acids. Germline CDR1 and CDR2: SNHLY and FYNNEI. V lost 7 bases, J lost 6 bases, and 7 bases lay in between. This CDR3 is CASNPPNEQFF. CDR3 DNA sequence: TGTGCCAGCAACCCCCCCAATGAGCAGTTCTTC.

This clonotype showed up many times. This chain joins TRBV7-3 and TRBJ2-2; possibly TRBD1 or TRBD2 for D (5 bases each). The length of the CDR3 is 16 residues. Germline V gene sequence: CDR1 SGHTA, CDR2 FQGTGA. Trimming removed 4 bases from V and 1 base from J, with 13 bases in between. CDR3 sequence reads: CASSSTGPMNTGELFF. The DNA for the CDR3 is TGTGCCAGCAGCTCAACGGGACCGATGAACACCGGGGAGCTGTTTTTT.

This clonotype was seen a few times. The gene calls are TRBV20-1 and TRBJ2-7, with 12 positions matching TRBD1. This CDR3 contains 14 residues. The germline V gene has CDR1 DFQATT and CDR2 SNEGSKA (reference sequence). V gave up 4 bases and J gave up 5 bases; unmatched junction bases: 6. The CDR3 here is CSATTGTGGHEQYF. The CDR3 bases are TGCAGTGCTACTACCGGGACAGGGGGCCACGAGCAGTACTTC.

Remarks on this clonotype: A read error may produce the germline difference seen at one junction end. The chain carries TRBV7-6 and TRBJ2-3; TRBD1 or TRBD2 may be the D gene (6 bases each). This CDR3 is 12 amino acids long. Germline CDR1 and CDR2: SGHVS and FNYEAQ. The CDR3 nucleotides read TGTGCCAGCAGCAAGGGGGGTGTCCAGCGACATTTT. Amino acid sequence: CASSKGGVQRHF.

The chain links TRBV6-6 to TRBJ2-5; D may correspond to TRBD1 or TRBD2 (5 bases each). CDR1 and CDR2 from the germline V gene are MNHNY and SVGAGI (reference sequence). This CDR3 comprises 14 residues. Trimming took off 2 bases at V and 3 bases at J, with 10 bases between the two ends. CDR3 coding DNA: TGTGCCAGCAGTTACACGGGACCGAAAGAGACCCAGTACTTC. Its protein is CASSYTGPKETQYF.

The chain couples TRBV6-6 to TRBJ1-1, with D uncertain. The CDR3 is 11 amino acids. CDR1 and CDR2 from the germline V gene are MNHNY and SVGAGI (reference sequence). V shed 7 bases and J shed 7 bases, with 10 bases lying between them. The CDR3 loop reads CASTRGLEAFF. CDR3 sequence (DNA): TGTGCCAGCACCCGAGGTCTTGAAGCTTTCTTT.

This clonotype has just a few counts. This rearrangement joins TRBV2 to TRBJ2-7; 8 bases agree with TRBD1. The CDR3 consists of 15 residues. Germline assignment: CDR1 SNHLY and CDR2 FYNNEI. With 8 bases clipped from V and 0 bases from J, the junction kept 9 bases outside the gene matches. CDR3: CASRIGQGSSYEQYF. The CDR3 region has the DNA TGTGCCAGCCGAATCGGACAGGGAAGCTCCTACGAGCAGTACTTC.

This clonotype was picked up a small number of times. CDR3: CASRAVVNTEAFF. The CDR3 DNA reads TGCGCCAGCAGGGCAGTGGTGAACACTGAAGCTTTCTTT. The chain carries TRBV5-1 and TRBJ1-1, with D unclear. Germline V gene data show CDR1 as SGHRS and CDR2 as YFSETQ. The CDR3 runs 13 residues. Trimming cost V 5 bases and J 0 bases, with 8 bases left between them.

The V gene is TRBV18, the J gene TRBJ2-6; D call uncertain. CDR3 length: 14 residues. CDR1 and CDR2 from the germline V gene are KGHSH and LQKENI. V was cut by 2 bases and J by 1 base, with 3 bases left in between. The CDR3 DNA reads as TGTGCCAGCTCACCAGGGTCTGGGGCCAACGTCCTGACTTTC. Amino acid sequence: CASSPGSGANVLTF.

This clonotype was seen only a few times. The chain links TRBV19 to TRBJ2-5, with D perhaps TRBD2 (6 bases). The CDR3 totals 15 residues. Germline V gene data show CDR1 as LNHDA and CDR2 as SQIVND (reference sequence). Trimming took 7 bases from V and 1 from J, leaving 16 bases between them. The CDR3 reads CASTSQPGLQETQYF. CDR3 in DNA: TGTGCCAGTACCTCCCAACCGGGACTCCAAGAGACCCAGTACTTC.

This clonotype showed up many times. V gene TRBV2 combines with J gene TRBJ2-7, with a tentative D call TRBD2 (6 bases). Germline V gene lookup returns CDR1 SNHLY and CDR2 FYNNEI. The CDR3 has 14 amino acids. V was cut by 5 bases and J by 1 base, with 12 bases left in between. CDR3 in DNA: TGTGCCAGCAGTCCCGACGCGGGGTCCTACGAGCAGTACTTC. This sequence encodes CASSPDAGSYEQYF.

The CDR3 coding sequence is TGTGCCAGCAGTTGGGGACCAAGGAACACTGAAGCTTTCTTT. This translates into CASSWGPRNTEAFF. This chain uses TRBV12-3 or TRBV12-4 with TRBJ1-1; tentative D call: TRBD1 (5 bases). The CDR3 runs to 14 residues. V lost 4 bases to trimming and J lost 1 base, with 10 bases between them.

V usage is TRBV5-1 and J usage is TRBJ1-4; no firm D call. Germline V gene sequence: CDR1 SGHRS, CDR2 YFSETQ. This CDR3 comprises 17 residues. With 3 bases removed from V and 6 bases from J, the gap between germline ends came to 21 bases. DNA of the CDR3: TGCGCCAGCAGCTCGGCCGTTTCGAGTTCCCTGGATGAAAAACTGTTTTTT. This encodes CASSSAVSSSLDEKLFF.

V and J are TRBV7-8 and TRBJ1-1; D gene ambiguous. CDR3 length: 12 amino acids. The germline gives CDR1 SGHVS, CDR2 FQNEAQ. The V end lost 3 bases, the J end lost 4 bases, and 6 bases lay between the germline ends. The CDR3 loop reads CASSFLGTEAFF. Here the CDR3 DNA reads TGTGCCAGCAGCTTCCTGGGCACTGAAGCTTTCTTT.

The V and J genes are TRBV19 and TRBJ1-5; no reliable D call. CDR3 length: 14 amino acids. Per the germline V gene, CDR1 is LNHDA and CDR2 is SQIVND (reference sequence). Trimming took 7 bases from V and 1 from J, leaving 11 bases between them. The CDR3, as DNA: TGTGCCAGTAATCGACGAGACAGCAATCAGCCCCAGCATTTT. Amino acid sequence: CASNRRDSNQPQHF.

This clonotype was observed a few times. This chain joins TRBV20-1 and TRBJ2-7; a possible D gene is TRBD2 (6 bases). V lost 0 bases and J lost 2, with 11 bases in between. CDR1 is DFQATT, CDR2 SNEGSKA, per germline (reference sequence). This CDR3 spans 14 amino acids. The CDR3 reads CSAREAGSTYEQYF. Here the CDR3 DNA reads TGCAGTGCTAGAGAAGCGGGCTCAACCTACGAGCAGTACTTC.

This clonotype was detected only a few times. The V call is TRBV7-2, the J call TRBJ2-7, with 7 bases identical to TRBD2. V shed 6 bases and J 3 bases; nucleotides not matched to a gene: 8. CDR1 is SGHTA and CDR2 is FQGNSA in the germline V gene. The CDR3 sequence is 14 residues long. The CDR3 DNA sequence: TGTGCCAGCAGTGGGGAGAGCGGGAACTACGAGCAGTACTTC. Its protein is CASSGESGNYEQYF.

This clonotype was seen only a few times. V and J are TRBV6-6 and TRBJ1-4; tentative D call: TRBD1 (5 bases). The CDR3 extends over 19 amino acids. Germline values: CDR1 MNHNY, CDR2 SVGAGI (reference sequence). The ends were cut back, 0 bases at V and 6 bases at J, with 23 bases in the middle. CDR3 nucleotides: TGTGCCAGCAGTTACTCGAAGGTCCGGGGCTTGGGACGGGATGAAAAACTGTTTTTT. This sequence encodes CASSYSKVRGLGRDEKLFF.

The chain carries TRBV12-3 or TRBV12-4 and TRBJ1-4, with 7 bases matching TRBD1. V was clipped by 5 bases and J by 7 bases; unmatched bases: 10. The length of the CDR3 is 15 residues. CDR3 bases: TGTGCCAGCAGTCATGGGGACAGTTCCGGTGAAAAACTGTTTTTT. Translated: CASSHGDSSGEKLFF.

The CDR3 DNA sequence: TGTGCCAGCAGCCAAAGTGGGTTTAGGGGGGCCAACGTCCTGACTTTC. Translating it yields CASSQSGFRGANVLTF. This chain connects TRBV27 to TRBJ2-6; D is unclear. Germline lookup yields CDR1 MNHEY and CDR2 SMNVEV (reference sequence). V was pared by 6 bases and J by 4 bases, with 16 bases between. The CDR3 totals 16 residues.

The chain uses TRBV28 and TRBJ1-2; D ambiguous. In germline, CDR1 is MDHEN, CDR2 SYDVKM. The length of the CDR3 is 14 residues. Trimming shortened V by 6 bases and J by 3 bases, and 14 bases separated the two germline ends. The CDR3 loop is CASSHRAVDYGYTF. CDR3 coding DNA: TGTGCCAGCAGCCACCGAGCAGTGGACTATGGCTACACCTTC.